This T cell receptor beta chain was identified during a study of beta chain features in type 1 diabetes. Sorted CD4+ subsets: naive, central memory, regulatory, stem cell-like memory (CD45RO/CCR7/CD25/CD127/CD95/CD27 panel). Purity (above 98%) was reached by all sorted populations. About this clone: Its specificity is unknown.

The ends were cut back, 0 bases at V and 2 bases at J, with 9 bases in the middle. The CDR3 is made up of 15 amino acids. Germline V gene sequence: CDR1 SGDLS, CDR2 YYNGEE. The entirety of the isolated RNA underwent reverse transcription, so expressed TCRB transcripts were sequenced. Read counts averaged around 3.5 million for samples of naive, central memory and regulatory T cells. The repertoire was sequenced with immunoSEQ multiplex PCR; TCRdb's copy has only in-frame clones and lacks some. The repertoire has more than 350,000 clones, roughly 11% of them found once; the top ten carry approximately 0.05%. Regarding the study as a whole: Type 1 diabetes patients had TCRB CDR3s that were shorter (moderately but significantly so) in all four CD4+ subsets.

The origin of this receptor is a woman in her late teens or twenties in good health. Sequencing used naive CD4+ T cells from blood. The V call is TRBV9, the J call TRBJ1-3; D remains ambiguous. The CDR3 bases are TGTGCCAGCAGCGTAGAATGGGGTGCTGGAAACACCATATATTTT. Translated: CASSVEWGAGNTIYF.